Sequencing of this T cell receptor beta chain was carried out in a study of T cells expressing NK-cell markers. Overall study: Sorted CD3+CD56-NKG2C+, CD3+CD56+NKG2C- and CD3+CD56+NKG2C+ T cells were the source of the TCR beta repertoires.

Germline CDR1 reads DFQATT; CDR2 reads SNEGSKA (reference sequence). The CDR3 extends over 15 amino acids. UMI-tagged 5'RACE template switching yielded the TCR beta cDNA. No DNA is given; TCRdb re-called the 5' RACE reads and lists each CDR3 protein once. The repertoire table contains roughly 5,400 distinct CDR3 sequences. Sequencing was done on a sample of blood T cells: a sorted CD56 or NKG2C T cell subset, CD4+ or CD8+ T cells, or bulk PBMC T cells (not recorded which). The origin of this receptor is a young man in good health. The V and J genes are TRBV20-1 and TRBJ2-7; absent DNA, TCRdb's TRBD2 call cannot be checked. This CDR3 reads CSSYPGTSGRSEQYF.